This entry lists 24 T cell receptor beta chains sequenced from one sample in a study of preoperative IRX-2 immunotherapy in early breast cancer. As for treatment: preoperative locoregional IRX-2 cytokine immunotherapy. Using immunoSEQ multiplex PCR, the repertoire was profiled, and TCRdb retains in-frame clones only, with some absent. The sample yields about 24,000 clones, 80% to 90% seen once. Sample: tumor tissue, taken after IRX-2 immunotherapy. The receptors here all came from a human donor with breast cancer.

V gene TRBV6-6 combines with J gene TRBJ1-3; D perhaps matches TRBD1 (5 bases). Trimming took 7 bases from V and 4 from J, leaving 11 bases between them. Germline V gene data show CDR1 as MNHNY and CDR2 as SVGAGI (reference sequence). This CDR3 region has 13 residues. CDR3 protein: CASTWGPGNTIYF. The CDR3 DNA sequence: TGTGCCAGCACCTGGGGCCCGGGAAACACCATATATTTT.

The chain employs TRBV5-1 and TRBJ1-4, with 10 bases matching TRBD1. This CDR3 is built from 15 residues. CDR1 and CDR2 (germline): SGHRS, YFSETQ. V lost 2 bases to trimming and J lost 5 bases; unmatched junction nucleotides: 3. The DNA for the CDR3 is TGCGCCAGCAGCTTCCCGGACAGGGGGAATGAAAAACTGTTTTTT. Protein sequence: CASSFPDRGNEKLFF.

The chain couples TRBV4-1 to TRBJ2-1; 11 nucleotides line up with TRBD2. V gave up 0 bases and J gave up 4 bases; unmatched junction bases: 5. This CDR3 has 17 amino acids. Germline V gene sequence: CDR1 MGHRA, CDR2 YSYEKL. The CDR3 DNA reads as TGCGCCAGCAGCCAAGAGGTAGCGGGGGGGCCATACAATGAGCAGTTCTTC. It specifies CASSQEVAGGPYNEQFF.

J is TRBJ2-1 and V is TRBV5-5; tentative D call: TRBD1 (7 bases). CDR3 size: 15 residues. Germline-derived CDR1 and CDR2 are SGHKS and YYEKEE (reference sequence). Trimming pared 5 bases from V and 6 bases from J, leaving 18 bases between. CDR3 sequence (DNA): TGTGCCAGCAGTACCTCCCCCAGGGGGGCCAATGAGCAGTTCTTC. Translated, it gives CASSTSPRGANEQFF.

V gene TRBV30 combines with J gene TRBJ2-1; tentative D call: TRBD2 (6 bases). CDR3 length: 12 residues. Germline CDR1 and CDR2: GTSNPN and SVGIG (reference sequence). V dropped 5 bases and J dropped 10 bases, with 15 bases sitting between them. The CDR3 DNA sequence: TGTGCCTGGGCAGAGGATGGGGGGGAGCAGTTCTTC. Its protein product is CAWAEDGGEQFF.

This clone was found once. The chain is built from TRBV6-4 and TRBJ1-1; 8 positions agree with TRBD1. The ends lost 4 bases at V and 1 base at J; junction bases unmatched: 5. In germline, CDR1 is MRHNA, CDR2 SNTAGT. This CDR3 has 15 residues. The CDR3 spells CASSARQGPNTEAFF. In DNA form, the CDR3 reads TGTGCCAGCAGTGCCCGACAGGGGCCGAACACTGAAGCTTTCTTT.

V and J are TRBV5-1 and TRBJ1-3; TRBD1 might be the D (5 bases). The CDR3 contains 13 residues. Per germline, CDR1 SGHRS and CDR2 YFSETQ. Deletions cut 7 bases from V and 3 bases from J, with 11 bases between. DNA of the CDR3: TGCGCCAGCCGAGCAGGGTTTGGAAACACCATATATTTT. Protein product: CASRAGFGNTIYF.

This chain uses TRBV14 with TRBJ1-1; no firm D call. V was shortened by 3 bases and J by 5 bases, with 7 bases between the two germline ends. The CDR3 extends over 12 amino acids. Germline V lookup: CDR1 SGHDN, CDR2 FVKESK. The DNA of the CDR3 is TGTGCCAGCAGCCAGCACGGGACTGAAGCTTTCTTT. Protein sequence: CASSQHGTEAFF. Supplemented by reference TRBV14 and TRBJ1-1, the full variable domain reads EAGVTQFPSHSVIEKGQTVTLRCDPISGHDNLYWYRRVMGKEIKFLLHFVKESKQDESGMPNNRFLAERTGGTYSTLKVQPAELEDSGVYFCASSQHGTEAFFGQGTRLTVV.

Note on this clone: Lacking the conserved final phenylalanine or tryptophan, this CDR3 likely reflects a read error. The CDR3 DNA reads as TGTGCCAGCACTTCAGGGGTCTCACCCCTCCACCTT. This sequence encodes CASTSGVSPLHL. The chain couples TRBV27 to TRBJ1-6; TRBD1 is a possible D gene (6 bases). This CDR3 comprises 12 residues. Germline CDR1 MNHEY, CDR2 SMNVEV (reference sequence). Between the trimmed V and J ends, which lost 7 bases and 10 bases, there was a span of 11 bases.

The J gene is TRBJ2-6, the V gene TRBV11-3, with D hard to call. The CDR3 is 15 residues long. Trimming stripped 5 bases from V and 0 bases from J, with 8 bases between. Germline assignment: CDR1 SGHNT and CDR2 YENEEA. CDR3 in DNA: TGTGCCAGCAGCGTACAGCGCTCTGGGGCCAACGTCCTGACTTTC. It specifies CASSVQRSGANVLTF.

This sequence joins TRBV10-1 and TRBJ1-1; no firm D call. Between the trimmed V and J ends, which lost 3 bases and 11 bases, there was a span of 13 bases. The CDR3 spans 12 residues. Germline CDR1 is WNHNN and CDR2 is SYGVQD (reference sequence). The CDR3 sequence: CASSDRAQGAFF. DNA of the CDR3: TGCGCCAGCAGTGACCGAGCCCAAGGGGCTTTCTTT.

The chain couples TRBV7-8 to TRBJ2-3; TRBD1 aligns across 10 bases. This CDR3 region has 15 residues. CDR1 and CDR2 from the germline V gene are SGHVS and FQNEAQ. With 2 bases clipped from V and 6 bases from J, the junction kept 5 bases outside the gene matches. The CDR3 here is CASSLFRDRGDTQYF. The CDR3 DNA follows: TGTGCCAGCAGCTTATTCCGGGACAGGGGCGATACGCAGTATTTT.

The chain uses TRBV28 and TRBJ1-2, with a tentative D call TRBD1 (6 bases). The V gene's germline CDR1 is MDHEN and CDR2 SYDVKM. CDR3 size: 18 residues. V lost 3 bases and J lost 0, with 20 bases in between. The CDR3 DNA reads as TGTGCCAGCAGTTTTTTCTGGACAGCCGATACTTCTAACTATGGCTACACCTTC. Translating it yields CASSFFWTADTSNYGYTF.

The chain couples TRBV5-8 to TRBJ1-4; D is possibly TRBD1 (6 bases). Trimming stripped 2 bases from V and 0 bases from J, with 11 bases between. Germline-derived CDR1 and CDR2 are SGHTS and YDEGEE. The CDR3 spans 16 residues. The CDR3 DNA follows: TGTGCCAGCAGCTTCGGACAGAGTGCAACTAATGAAAAACTGTTTTTT. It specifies CASSFGQSATNEKLFF.

Here the CDR3 reads CASSPLQGAGETQYF. In nucleotides, the CDR3 is TGTGCCAGCAGTCCGTTACAGGGGGCGGGAGAGACCCAGTACTTC. The chain couples TRBV27 to TRBJ2-5; 9 bases are shared with TRBD1. After removal of 5 bases from V and 4 bases from J, the junction contained 8 bases not matched to a gene. The CDR3 spans 15 residues. Per the germline V gene, CDR1 is MNHEY and CDR2 is SMNVEV (reference sequence).

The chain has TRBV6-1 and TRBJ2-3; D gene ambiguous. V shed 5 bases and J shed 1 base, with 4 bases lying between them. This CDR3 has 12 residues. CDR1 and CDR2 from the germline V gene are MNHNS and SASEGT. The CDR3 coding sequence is TGTGCCAGCAGTTTAGGCACAGATACGCAGTATTTT. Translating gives CASSLGTDTQYF.

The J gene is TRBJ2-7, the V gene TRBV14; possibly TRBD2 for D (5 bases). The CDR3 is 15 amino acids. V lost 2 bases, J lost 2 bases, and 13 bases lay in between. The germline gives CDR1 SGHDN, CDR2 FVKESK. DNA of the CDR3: TGTGCCAGCAGCCAATTTTCGGGGATCACCTACGAGCAGTACTTC. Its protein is CASSQFSGITYEQYF.

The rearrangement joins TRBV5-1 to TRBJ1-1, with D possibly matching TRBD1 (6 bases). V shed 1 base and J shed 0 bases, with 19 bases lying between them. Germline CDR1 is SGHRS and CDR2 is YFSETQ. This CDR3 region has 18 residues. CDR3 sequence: CASSLPGPRGGMNTEAFF. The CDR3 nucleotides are TGCGCCAGCAGCTTGCCGGGACCCAGGGGAGGCATGAACACTGAAGCTTTCTTT.

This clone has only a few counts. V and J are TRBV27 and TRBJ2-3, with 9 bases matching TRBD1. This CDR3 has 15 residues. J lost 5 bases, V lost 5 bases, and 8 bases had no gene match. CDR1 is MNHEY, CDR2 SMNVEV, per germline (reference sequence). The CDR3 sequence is CASSLQGTGLDTQYF. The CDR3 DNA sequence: TGTGCCAGCAGTCTACAAGGGACAGGGCTAGATACGCAGTATTTT.

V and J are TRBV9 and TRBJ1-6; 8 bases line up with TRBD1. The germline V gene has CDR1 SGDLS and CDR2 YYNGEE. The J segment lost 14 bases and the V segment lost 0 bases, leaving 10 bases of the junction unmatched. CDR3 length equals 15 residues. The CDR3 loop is CASSVDFGGTGTLHF. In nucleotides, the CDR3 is TGTGCCAGCAGCGTAGATTTTGGCGGGACAGGTACCCTCCACTTT.

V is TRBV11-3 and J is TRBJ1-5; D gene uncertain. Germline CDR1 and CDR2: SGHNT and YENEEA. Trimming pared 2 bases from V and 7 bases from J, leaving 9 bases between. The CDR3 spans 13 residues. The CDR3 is CASSLWAAQPQHF. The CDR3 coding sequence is TGTGCCAGCAGCTTATGGGCTGCCCAGCCCCAGCATTTT.

CDR3 DNA sequence: TGTGCCAGTAGTATAAGACAGGGTGGGACCGGGGAGCTGTTTTTT. Its translation: CASSIRQGGTGELFF. V is TRBV19 and J is TRBJ2-2; 7 bases fit TRBD1. This CDR3 region has 15 residues. Germline values: CDR1 LNHDA, CDR2 SQIVND (reference sequence). After removal of 2 bases from V and 5 bases from J, the junction contained 5 bases not matched to a gene. Full variable domain (rest looked up from reference TRBV19 and TRBJ2-2): DGGITQSPKYLFRKEGQNVTLSCEQNLNHDAMYWYRQDPGQGLRLIYYSQIVNDFQKGDIAEGYSVSREKKESFPLTVTSAQKNPTAFYLCASSIRQGGTGELFFGEGSRLTVL.

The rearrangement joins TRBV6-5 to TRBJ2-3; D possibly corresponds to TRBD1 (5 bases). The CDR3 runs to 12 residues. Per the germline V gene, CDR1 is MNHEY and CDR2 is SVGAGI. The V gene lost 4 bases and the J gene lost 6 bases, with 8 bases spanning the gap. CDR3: CASSSRVDTQYF. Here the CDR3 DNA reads TGTGCCAGCAGTTCCAGGGTGGATACGCAGTATTTT.

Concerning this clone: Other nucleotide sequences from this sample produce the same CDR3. The DNA of the CDR3 is TGTGCCAGCTCACGAGGGGAGAACACTGAAGCTTTCTTT. It is translated as CASSRGENTEAFF. The V gene is TRBV18, the J gene TRBJ1-1; D is possibly TRBD1 (5 bases). Trimming pared 4 bases from V and 1 base from J, leaving 7 bases between. The CDR3 loop spans 13 amino acids. Germline V CDR1 and CDR2: KGHSH, LQKENI.